This TCR beta chain stems from a study of T cells after yellow fever vaccination. Across the study: SMART-Seq v4 Ultra Low Input served to prepare low-cell-number fractions. Study results and limitations: Researchers report a weaker secondary response that nonetheless peaked faster, day 5 versus 15. Clonotypes appearing in both CD4 and CD8 compartments existed, and their share was small.

The CDR3 loop spans 14 amino acids. Germline lookup yields CDR1 SGHVS and CDR2 FNYEAQ. V shed 4 bases and J shed 5 bases, with 15 bases lying between them. This clonotype was observed many times. Its matching antigen is unknown. By 5'RACE template switching, TCR cDNA was produced, with a universal primer site and UMIs added in the process. In TCRdb, the 5' RACE reads were re-called with MiXCR into one record per CDR3 protein. The data contain some 420,000 distinct CDR3 sequences, 18% of them singletons. This clonotype originated in a young man who received the YFV17D yellow fever vaccine. The chain is built from TRBV7-6 and TRBJ2-7, with TRBD2 as a possible D gene (6 bases). This sample comprised PBMCs, obtained before the yellow fever booster vaccination. CDR3 loop: CASSSVRGYHEQYF. CDR3 nucleotides: TGTGCCAGCAGCTCAGTTCGGGGGTACCACGAGCAGTACTTC.